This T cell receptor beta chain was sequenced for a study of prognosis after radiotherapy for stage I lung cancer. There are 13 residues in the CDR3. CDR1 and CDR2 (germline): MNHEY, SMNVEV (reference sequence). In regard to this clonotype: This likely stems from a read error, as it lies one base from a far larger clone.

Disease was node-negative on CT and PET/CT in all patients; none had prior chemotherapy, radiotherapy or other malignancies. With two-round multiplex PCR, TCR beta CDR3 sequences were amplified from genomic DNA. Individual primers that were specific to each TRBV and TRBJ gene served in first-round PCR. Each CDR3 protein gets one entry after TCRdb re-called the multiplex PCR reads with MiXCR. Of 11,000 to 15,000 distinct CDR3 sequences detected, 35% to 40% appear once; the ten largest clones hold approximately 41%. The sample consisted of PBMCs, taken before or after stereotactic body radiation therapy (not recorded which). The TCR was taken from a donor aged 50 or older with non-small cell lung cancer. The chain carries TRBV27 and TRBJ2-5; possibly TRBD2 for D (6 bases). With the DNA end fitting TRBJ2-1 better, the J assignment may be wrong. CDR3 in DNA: TGTGCCAGCAGTCGTACTGTAGGGAGGACGCAGTTCTTC. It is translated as CASSRTVGRTQFF.